This entry lists 25 T cell receptor beta chains sequenced from one sample in a study of cytomegalovirus exposure and HLA in healthy donors. Primers for the PCR totalled 60 Vbeta and 13 Jbeta. Sequencing was performed with immunoSEQ multiplex PCR; in TCRdb, only in-frame clones are kept and a portion is missing. The top ten clones hold approximately 0.092% of a sample with 180,000 or so clones, 70% to 85% of them seen once. Sequenced: PBMCs. These receptors originate from a boy younger than 10 in good health and CMV-seronegative.

The V gene is TRBV5-1, the J gene TRBJ1-1; D is possibly TRBD1 (5 bases). Trimming pared 0 bases from V and 10 bases from J, leaving 19 bases between. Germline values: CDR1 SGHRS, CDR2 YFSETQ. There are 15 residues in the CDR3. As DNA, the CDR3 is TGCGCCAGCAGCTTGGGTGTAGGGGAGGGTCGCGTAGCTTTCTTT. It translates to CASSLGVGEGRVAFF.

V is TRBV19 and J is TRBJ1-2; the match to TRBD1 covers 9 bases. With V trimmed by 3 bases and J by 8 bases, 10 bases remained unmatched. Germline lookup yields CDR1 LNHDA and CDR2 SQIVND (reference sequence). CDR3 length equals 15 residues. The CDR3: CASSMGLQGARGYTF. CDR3 coding DNA: TGTGCCAGTAGTATGGGGTTACAGGGGGCGCGAGGCTACACCTTC.

This chain connects TRBV19 to TRBJ1-1; 7 bases are shared with TRBD1. J was trimmed by 4 bases and V by 7 bases; bases with no gene match: 3. CDR3 length: 12 amino acids. Germline V lookup: CDR1 LNHDA, CDR2 SQIVND (reference sequence). CDR3 sequence (DNA): TGTGCCAGTATCCGACAGGGCACTGAAGCTTTCTTT. Its protein product is CASIRQGTEAFF.

The chain is built from TRBV6-1 and TRBJ2-3; TRBD2 is a possible D gene (6 bases). V dropped 6 bases and J dropped 4 bases, with 14 bases sitting between them. The CDR3 is 14 amino acids. From germline, CDR1 is MNHNS and CDR2 SASEGT. For the CDR3, the DNA is TGTGCCAGCAGGGCCGGGGGATCCGCAGATACGCAGTATTTT. Residues: CASRAGGSADTQYF.

The chain uses TRBV6-5 and TRBJ2-7, with D perhaps TRBD1 (5 bases). Trimming left V 0 bases short and J 3 bases short, with 12 bases between. Germline CDR1 reads MNHEY; CDR2 reads SVGAGI. This CDR3 has 15 residues. The CDR3 bases are TGTGCCAGCAGTTACTCGCATCTGCAGGGCTACGAGCAGTACTTC. It translates to CASSYSHLQGYEQYF.

This chain uses TRBV9 with TRBJ1-4; maybe TRBD1 (6 bases). Trimming left V 3 bases short and J 5 bases short, with 14 bases between. The germline gives CDR1 SGDLS, CDR2 YYNGEE. This CDR3 has 15 amino acids. CDR3 in amino acids: CASSARGGGNEKLFF. In DNA form, the CDR3 reads TGTGCCAGCAGCGCGAGGGGAGGGGGGAATGAAAAACTGTTTTTT.

The rearrangement joins TRBV30 to TRBJ2-7; the D gene is possibly TRBD2 (6 bases). Germline V gene sequence: CDR1 GTSNPN, CDR2 SVGIG (reference sequence). The CDR3 covers 12 residues. The V gene lost 3 bases and the J gene lost 1 base, with 7 bases spanning the gap. This CDR3 reads CAWRGGSYEQYF. CDR3 sequence (DNA): TGTGCCTGGAGGGGGGGATCCTACGAGCAGTACTTC.

The rearrangement uses TRBV7-2 and TRBJ2-3, with a tentative D call TRBD2 (6 bases). CDR1 is SGHTA and CDR2 is FQGNSA in the germline V gene. The CDR3 contains 15 residues. V gave up 5 bases and J gave up 7 bases, with 19 bases separating them. CDR3 region: CASSLGGPGRHTQYF. In nucleotides, the CDR3 is TGTGCCAGCAGCCTAGGAGGGCCAGGGAGGCATACGCAGTATTTT.

A remark on this clone: This sample includes further DNA sequences coding for the same CDR3. The rearrangement uses TRBV30 and TRBJ1-5, with a possible D match to TRBD1 (6 bases). V was shortened by 0 bases and J by 7 bases, with 10 bases between the two germline ends. The CDR3 has 13 residues. Germline values: CDR1 GTSNPN, CDR2 SVGIG (reference sequence). The DNA for the CDR3 is TGTGCCTGGAGTGTCAGGGGCGACCAGCCCCAGCATTTT. Translation: CAWSVRGDQPQHF.

This chain joins TRBV7-9 and TRBJ2-1; a possible D gene is TRBD1 (5 bases). The CDR3 spans 14 residues. From germline, CDR1 is SEHNR and CDR2 FQNEAQ (reference sequence). Trimming removed 5 bases from V and 15 bases from J, with 23 bases in between. CDR3 DNA sequence: TGTGCCAGCAGCGTCGGCAGGGAACTGGCCGATCCGTTCTTC. This encodes CASSVGRELADPFF.

This CDR3 reads CASGLAGVDEQFF. DNA for the CDR3: TGTGCCAGCGGACTAGCGGGTGTGGATGAGCAGTTCTTC. This sequence joins TRBV7-3 and TRBJ2-1; TRBD2 aligns across 11 bases. J gave up 8 bases and V 8 bases, and 5 bases lay outside the gene matches. CDR1 and CDR2 (germline): SGHTA, FQGTGA. The CDR3 length is 13 residues.

The V gene is TRBV5-4, the J gene TRBJ2-3; perhaps TRBD1 as D (5 bases). Germline V gene lookup returns CDR1 SGHNT and CDR2 YYREEE (reference sequence). V shed 4 bases and J shed 5 bases, with 26 bases lying between them. This CDR3 is built from 18 residues. The CDR3 protein is CASSPLGPEGPRGDTQYF. The CDR3 DNA reads TGTGCCAGCAGCCCCTTGGGGCCTGAAGGTCCTAGGGGAGATACGCAGTATTTT.

CDR3 DNA: TGTGCCAGCAGTTTATCGGGAGGGGTGAACACTGAAGCTTTCTTT. Protein: CASSLSGGVNTEAFF. The V gene is TRBV27, the J gene TRBJ1-1; a possible D gene is TRBD1 (5 bases). CDR3 length: 15 residues. Between the trimmed V and J ends, which lost 0 bases and 0 bases, there was a span of 8 bases. CDR1 and CDR2 (germline): MNHEY, SMNVEV (reference sequence).

The genes are TRBV15 and TRBJ1-1, with 12 bases aligning to TRBD1. Germline-derived CDR1 and CDR2 are LNHNV and YYDKDF (reference sequence). The CDR3 has 15 amino acids. Trimming took 5 bases from V and 8 from J; bases not matched to a gene: 9. The CDR3 is CATSDRGGQGAEAFF. CDR3 nucleotides: TGTGCCACCAGCGACCGGGGGGGACAGGGGGCAGAAGCTTTCTTT.

The chain combines TRBV7-9 with TRBJ1-2, with TRBD1 matching over 9 bases. The CDR3 loop spans 15 amino acids. With V trimmed by 2 bases and J by 3 bases, 4 bases remained unmatched. The germline V gene has CDR1 SEHNR and CDR2 FQNEAQ (reference sequence). CDR3 nucleotides: TGTGCCAGCAGCTTACAGGGGGACAGGGACTATGGCTACACCTTC. Residues: CASSLQGDRDYGYTF.

The CDR3 region has the DNA TGTGCCAGCAGCTTAGGGACTACTCTCCAAGAGACCCAGTACTTC. Translation gives CASSLGTTLQETQYF. The V call is TRBV5-8, the J call TRBJ2-5; TRBD2 aligns across 7 bases. This CDR3 spans 15 amino acids. In germline, CDR1 is SGHTS, CDR2 YDEGEE. The J segment lost 1 base and the V segment lost 2 bases, leaving 5 bases of the junction unmatched.

The chain joins TRBV5-1 to TRBJ1-4, with D unclear. The CDR3 consists of 13 residues. V lost 0 bases and J 4 bases, leaving 4 bases between the germline ends. The V gene's germline CDR1 is SGHRS and CDR2 YFSETQ. CDR3 bases: TGCGCCAGCAGCTTGGTGCGTAATGAAAAACTGTTTTTT. Translating it yields CASSLVRNEKLFF.

The chain is built from TRBV4-1 and TRBJ2-5; TRBD2 might be the D (6 bases). The V gene's germline CDR1 is MGHRA and CDR2 YSYEKL. Trimming removed 1 base from V and 5 bases from J, with 8 bases in between. This CDR3 spans 13 amino acids. The CDR3 sequence is CASSQVAGETQYF. For the CDR3, the DNA is TGCGCCAGCAGCCAAGTTGCGGGGGAGACCCAGTACTTC.

The chain has TRBV7-9 and TRBJ1-2; tentative D call: TRBD1 (5 bases). The CDR3 length is 15 residues. Trimming cost V 2 bases and J 10 bases, with 20 bases left between them. Germline V CDR1 and CDR2: SEHNR, FQNEAQ (reference sequence). The CDR3 DNA reads as TGTGCCAGCAGCTTATCTGAATCCAGGGATCCGGTCTACACCTTC. Translated: CASSLSESRDPVYTF.

V usage is TRBV2 and J usage is TRBJ1-4; 7 bases line up with TRBD1. The CDR3 length is 14 residues. CDR1 SNHLY and CDR2 FYNNEI come from the germline V gene. V shed 8 bases, J shed 6 bases, and the junction held 9 bases outside the gene matches. This chain's CDR3 is CASGPQGLDEKLFF. The CDR3 nucleotides are TGTGCCAGCGGACCACAGGGGCTAGATGAAAAACTGTTTTTT. Together with reference TRBV2 and TRBJ1-4, the CDR3 gives the full variable domain: EPEVTQTPSHQVTQMGQEVILRCVPISNHLYFYWYRQILGQKVEFLVSFYNNEISEKSEIFDDQFSVERPDGSNFTLKIRSTKLEDSAMYFCASGPQGLDEKLFFGSGTQLSVL.

This clone was detected only once. This chain uses TRBV12-5 with TRBJ1-1; a weak D match, TRBD1 (6 bases). V lost 0 bases, J lost 6 bases, and 8 bases lay in between. Looked up from germline, CDR1 is LGHNT and CDR2 is FRNRAP. This CDR3 spans 13 amino acids. CDR3 loop: CASGLVGGAEAFF. The CDR3 bases are TGTGCTAGTGGTTTGGTAGGGGGGGCTGAAGCTTTCTTT.

CDR3 nucleotides: TGCGCCAGCAGCCTAACTAAAACGGGGATCAATGAGCAGTTCTTC. Translated: CASSLTKTGINEQFF. The chain links TRBV4-3 to TRBJ2-1, with a possible D match to TRBD2 (5 bases). Germline CDR1 reads LGHNA; CDR2 reads YSLEER. V was cut by 4 bases and J by 6 bases, with 16 bases left in between. The length of the CDR3 is 15 residues.

In its sample, this clone was seen a few times. This chain links TRBV7-2 with TRBJ1-3, with D perhaps matching TRBD1 (6 bases). This CDR3 contains 15 residues. The V end was cut by 8 bases, the J end by 1 base, with 15 bases between. Per the germline V gene, CDR1 is SGHTA and CDR2 is FQGNSA. The CDR3 protein is CASATQGLSGNTIYF. In nucleotides, the CDR3 is TGTGCCAGCGCCACTCAGGGGCTGTCTGGAAACACCATATATTTT. Full variable domain (remainder filled in from reference TRBV7-2 and TRBJ1-3): GAGVSQSPSNKVTEKGKDVELRCDPISGHTALYWYRQSLGQGLEFLIYFQGNSAPDKSGLPSDRFSAERTGGSVSTLTIQRTQQEDSAVYLCASATQGLSGNTIYFGEGSWLTVV.

This sequence joins TRBV5-1 and TRBJ2-1; 8 bases align to TRBD2. The germline V gene has CDR1 SGHRS and CDR2 YFSETQ. Germline trimming cut 6 bases from V and 1 base from J; bases unmatched to any gene: 6. There are 15 residues in the CDR3. In DNA, the CDR3 is TGCGCCAGCAACTTAGCGGGGAGTTCCTACAATGAGCAGTTCTTC. Translating it yields CASNLAGSSYNEQFF.

About this clone itself: A junction end diverges from the germline sequence, so it may reflect a read error. V and J are TRBV2 and TRBJ2-1, with a tentative D call TRBD2 (6 bases). The CDR3 is made up of 12 amino acids. Per germline, CDR1 SNHLY and CDR2 FYNNEI. CDR3 in DNA: TGTGCCAGCAGTGAAGATGGCGGGGCTCACCTCTTC. Translation gives CASSEDGGAHLF.